The 32 T cell receptor beta chains given below trace back to one sample, sequenced in a study of early T cells in non-severe SARS-CoV-2 infection. TCRdb re-called the 5' RACE reads with MiXCR, one entry per CDR3 protein. The data hold tens of thousands of distinct CDR3 sequences, with 9.5% to 15% observed a single time. Specimen: whole blood. Every receptor here comes from an adult who was a healthcare worker with PCR-confirmed SARS-CoV-2 infection or an uninfected control (not recorded which).

This clonotype was counted ten times or more. The chain recombines TRBV7-6 with TRBJ1-4; D uncertain. V was trimmed by 6 bases and J by 0 bases, leaving 20 bases between them. The CDR3 extends over 18 amino acids. Germline V gene data show CDR1 as SGHVS and CDR2 as FNYEAQ. The CDR3 region has the DNA TGTGCCAGCAGTTCCAAGGCGATCAGGTTATCAACTAATGAAAAACTGTTTTTT. As protein: CASSSKAIRLSTNEKLFF.

This clonotype was counted at least ten times. This CDR3 reads CASSVSWDRTYEQYF. CDR3 nucleotides: TGTGCCAGCAGCGTAAGTTGGGACAGGACCTACGAGCAGTACTTC. This chain joins TRBV9 and TRBJ2-7; 8 bases fit TRBD1. The CDR3 is 15 residues long. The J segment lost 2 bases and the V segment lost 1 base, leaving 5 bases of the junction unmatched. CDR1 and CDR2 (germline): SGDLS, YYNGEE.

The rearrangement links TRBV3-1 to TRBJ2-1; 13 nucleotides agree with TRBD2. The germline gives CDR1 LGHDT, CDR2 YNNKEL (reference sequence). Losses at the gene ends were 4 bases for V and 1 base for J; bases not matched to a gene: 4. The CDR3 contains 17 residues. CDR3 amino acids: CASSLGLAGASYNEQFF. The CDR3, as DNA: TGTGCCAGCAGCCTTGGACTAGCGGGAGCTTCCTACAATGAGCAGTTCTTC.

The genes are TRBV29-1 and TRBJ1-4; D is possibly TRBD1 (5 bases). Trimming removed 7 bases at V and 4 bases at J, with 16 bases between. The CDR3 totals 14 residues. The V gene's germline CDR1 is SQVTM and CDR2 ANQGSEA. The CDR3 reads CSATGGADNEKLFF. The CDR3 DNA is TGCAGCGCCACGGGTGGGGCGGATAATGAAAAACTGTTTTTT.

This clonotype was picked up many times. V is TRBV7-6 and J is TRBJ2-5; D ambiguous. Germline values: CDR1 SGHVS, CDR2 FNYEAQ. This CDR3 is 13 amino acids long. Between the trimmed V and J ends, which lost 0 bases and 2 bases, there was a span of 4 bases. The CDR3 DNA reads as TGTGCCAGCAGCTTAGCACTACAAGAGACCCAGTACTTC. It translates to CASSLALQETQYF.

This clonotype has a handful of counts. The chain employs TRBV20-1 and TRBJ2-1; D unclear. V was shortened by 3 bases and J by 4 bases, with 10 bases between the two germline ends. Germline values: CDR1 DFQATT, CDR2 SNEGSKA (reference sequence). The CDR3 is 13 amino acids. Here the CDR3 DNA reads TGCAGTGCTAGGGTTTCACCTTACAATGAGCAGTTCTTC. This codes for CSARVSPYNEQFF.

The chain is built from TRBV28 and TRBJ2-1; TRBD2 matches 10 bases. The V segment lost 4 bases and the J segment 4 bases; nucleotides outside the gene matches: 1. This CDR3 is built from 14 residues. Germline CDR1 is MDHEN and CDR2 is SYDVKM. CDR3 nucleotide sequence: TGTGCCAGCAGTTCTAGCGGGAGTTACAATGAGCAGTTCTTC. This translates into CASSSSGSYNEQFF.

This sequence joins TRBV28 and TRBJ1-1; D gene unclear. The length of the CDR3 is 12 residues. Trimming took 9 bases from V and 3 from J, leaving 11 bases between them. Germline V lookup: CDR1 MDHEN, CDR2 SYDVKM. The CDR3 here is CASTTLYTEAFF. DNA for the CDR3: TGTGCCAGTACAACACTATACACTGAAGCTTTCTTT.

The chain links TRBV3-1 to TRBJ2-5, with D perhaps TRBD2 (5 bases). Germline CDR1 and CDR2: LGHDT and YNNKEL (reference sequence). There are 11 residues in the CDR3. V shed 7 bases and J shed 7 bases, with 10 bases lying between them. In DNA form, the CDR3 reads TGTGCCAGCACCACGAGCGGGACCCAGTACTTC. This codes for CASTTSGTQYF.

In its sample, this clonotype was seen a few times. V is TRBV19 and J is TRBJ1-3; D is perhaps TRBD1 (6 bases). Per the germline V gene, CDR1 is LNHDA and CDR2 is SQIVND (reference sequence). The CDR3 extends over 15 amino acids. V dropped 5 bases and J dropped 0 bases, with 11 bases sitting between them. The CDR3 protein is CASSGQPSSGNTIYF. Here the CDR3 DNA reads TGTGCCAGTAGTGGACAGCCGAGCTCTGGAAACACCATATATTTT.

The rearrangement uses TRBV29-1 and TRBJ2-5, with D possibly being TRBD1 or TRBD2 (6 bases each). Trimming left V 7 bases short and J 2 bases short, with 14 bases between. This CDR3 spans 13 amino acids. Germline loops: CDR1 SQVTM, CDR2 ANQGSEA. The CDR3 sequence: CSARGGLQETQYF. The CDR3 region has the DNA TGCAGCGCTCGAGGGGGGTTACAAGAGACCCAGTACTTC.

This clonotype was recorded many times. The genes are TRBV7-9 and TRBJ1-5, with D hard to call. Germline assignment: CDR1 SEHNR and CDR2 FQNEAQ (reference sequence). The length of the CDR3 is 13 residues. V lost 1 base to trimming and J lost 6 bases, with 7 bases between them. CDR3 bases: TGTGCCAGCAGCTTAGATTCTGTTCAGCCCCAGCATTTT. This translates into CASSLDSVQPQHF.

This sequence joins TRBV7-6 and TRBJ1-1, with D possibly matching TRBD1 (5 bases). The CDR3 consists of 14 residues. Germline CDR1 and CDR2: SGHVS and FNYEAQ. Trimming shortened V by 1 base and J by 4 bases, and 10 bases separated the two germline ends. The CDR3 loop is CASSLEAGPTEAFF. The CDR3 coding sequence is TGTGCCAGCAGCTTAGAGGCAGGGCCCACTGAAGCTTTCTTT.

This clonotype came up many times. This rearrangement joins TRBV7-2 to TRBJ1-1; no clear D gene. The CDR3 covers 15 residues. Germline assignment: CDR1 SGHTA and CDR2 FQGNSA. Deletions cut 4 bases from V and 5 bases from J, with 17 bases between. CDR3 sequence (DNA): TGTGCCAGCAGCTCCCGAACCTACCGAAGGACTGAAGCTTTCTTT. Translating gives CASSSRTYRRTEAFF.

This clonotype was seen many times. The V gene is TRBV18, the J gene TRBJ1-3; no clear D. The CDR3 spans 13 residues. Germline loops: CDR1 KGHSH, CDR2 LQKENI. Trimming shortened V by 3 bases and J by 2 bases, and 5 bases separated the two germline ends. CDR3 sequence: CASSPGPGNTIYF. The CDR3, as DNA: TGTGCCAGCTCACCGGGTCCTGGAAACACCATATATTTT.

V gene TRBV5-1 combines with J gene TRBJ2-1, with 7 nucleotides matching TRBD1. The V gene's germline CDR1 is SGHRS and CDR2 YFSETQ. V was clipped by 4 bases and J by 7 bases; unmatched bases: 11. CDR3 length equals 15 residues. CDR3 amino acids: CASSLPDRVENEQFF. The CDR3 nucleotides read TGCGCCAGCAGCCTACCCGACAGGGTTGAGAATGAGCAGTTCTTC.

This clonotype was recorded a few times. The chain links TRBV24-1 to TRBJ2-3; D tentatively reads TRBD1 or TRBD2 (5 bases each). CDR3 length: 13 residues. The germline CDR1 and CDR2 sequences are KGHDR and SFDVKD. Trimming took off 6 bases at V and 2 bases at J, with 8 bases between the two ends. The CDR3 spells CATSRGATDTQYF. CDR3 DNA sequence: TGTGCCACCAGTAGGGGAGCCACAGATACGCAGTATTTT.

This clonotype was seen repeatedly, ten times or more. The genes are TRBV7-2 and TRBJ2-3, with 7 bases that match TRBD2. V trimming: 6 bases; J trimming: 6 bases; junction bases outside the gene matches: 6. There are 13 residues in the CDR3. Germline V CDR1 and CDR2: SGHTA, FQGNSA. The CDR3 nucleotides read TGTGCCAGCAGTAAAGGACTAGACGATACGCAGTATTTT. Residues: CASSKGLDDTQYF.

V is TRBV6-5 and J is TRBJ1-5; 7 bases map to TRBD1. Losses at the gene ends were 4 bases for V and 4 bases for J; bases not matched to a gene: 7. Germline lookup yields CDR1 MNHEY and CDR2 SVGAGI. The CDR3 is made up of 15 amino acids. CDR3 nucleotides: TGTGCCAGCAGTTCAAGACAGGGCTGGAATCAGCCCCAGCATTTT. It encodes CASSSRQGWNQPQHF.

This clonotype has only a few counts. The rearrangement joins TRBV11-2 to TRBJ2-5; no clear D gene. Trimming removed 6 bases at V and 4 bases at J, with 6 bases between. Germline V gene sequence: CDR1 SGHAT, CDR2 FQNNGV. CDR3 length: 11 amino acids. CDR3 protein: CASRQGETQYF. DNA of the CDR3: TGTGCCAGCAGACAAGGAGAGACCCAGTACTTC.

This clonotype was seen a few times. The J gene is TRBJ2-7, the V gene TRBV5-1, with TRBD2 as a possible D gene (5 bases). CDR1 is SGHRS and CDR2 is YFSETQ in the germline V gene. This CDR3 has 13 residues. V was cut by 5 bases and J by 4 bases, with 13 bases left in between. CDR3 sequence reads: CASSKIPGYEQYF. CDR3 nucleotide sequence: TGCGCCAGCAGTAAGATCCCGGGATACGAGCAGTACTTC.

Many counts were recorded for this clonotype. The CDR3 spells CASSRQVHGELFF. The CDR3 region has the DNA TGTGCCAGCAGCCGACAGGTCCACGGGGAGCTGTTTTTT. The chain recombines TRBV27 with TRBJ2-2; TRBD1 might be the D (6 bases). This CDR3 has 13 amino acids. Deletions cut 6 bases from V and 7 bases from J, with 12 bases between. CDR1 and CDR2 (germline): MNHEY, SMNVEV (reference sequence).

CDR3 coding DNA: TGCGCCAGCAGTCAACAGGGAAAGAATGAGCAGTTCTTC. Its protein is CASSQQGKNEQFF. This rearrangement joins TRBV10-1 to TRBJ2-1; D might be TRBD1 (6 bases). Trimming left V 5 bases short and J 7 bases short, with 12 bases between. Germline V gives CDR1 WNHNN, CDR2 SYGVQD (reference sequence). The CDR3 sequence is 13 residues long.

This clonotype was seen more than once but under ten times. CDR3 loop: CASSLLGGNTEAFF. The CDR3 bases are TGTGCCAGCAGCTTATTAGGGGGTAACACTGAAGCTTTCTTT. This chain connects TRBV7-3 to TRBJ1-1, with D maybe TRBD1 (6 bases). Trimming stripped 2 bases from V and 2 bases from J, with 9 bases between. CDR1 SGHTA and CDR2 FQGTGA come from the germline V gene. The CDR3 consists of 14 residues.

This clonotype was counted at least ten times. The chain carries TRBV11-2 and TRBJ1-1; tentative D call: TRBD1 (5 bases). The CDR3 sequence is 14 residues long. Trimming took off 1 base at V and 1 base at J, with 7 bases between the two ends. Germline-derived CDR1 and CDR2 are SGHAT and FQNNGV. DNA of the CDR3: TGTGCCAGCAGCTTAGTAGGACAGAACACTGAAGCTTTCTTT. This encodes CASSLVGQNTEAFF. The whole variable domain, remainder taken from reference TRBV11-2 and TRBJ1-1, is EAGVAQSPRYKIIEKRQSVAFWCNPISGHATLYWYQQILGQGPKLLIQFQNNGVVDDSQLPKDRFSAERLKGVDSTLKIQPAKLEDSAVYLCASSLVGQNTEAFFGQGTRLTVV.

This chain connects TRBV23-1 to TRBJ2-3; 9 bases map to TRBD2. TRBV23-1 falls under the ORF class, with uncertain function. V was clipped by 8 bases and J by 0 bases; unmatched bases: 15. The CDR3 runs to 18 residues. The CDR3 nucleotides are TGCGCCAGCGAGGGGAGGGGAGCGGGGGGATCTAGCACAGATACGCAGTATTTT. Its translation is CASEGRGAGGSSTDTQYF.

This clonotype has more than one count but fewer than ten. The chain recombines TRBV20-1 with TRBJ1-6; 8 bases align to TRBD1. The CDR3 has 14 residues. V was pared by 6 bases and J by 7 bases, with 8 bases of the junction left unmatched. Germline V CDR1 and CDR2: DFQATT, SNEGSKA (reference sequence). The CDR3 sequence: CSAKRQGQNSPLHF. CDR3 DNA: TGCAGTGCAAAAAGACAGGGGCAAAATTCACCCCTCCACTTT.

This clonotype was seen many times. V is TRBV12-3 or TRBV12-4 and J is TRBJ1-6; unclear D gene. Trimming pared 6 bases from V and 7 bases from J, leaving 13 bases between. This CDR3 region has 14 residues. The CDR3 bases are TGTGCCAGCAGCTCTACAGCAAACAATTCACCCCTCCACTTT. Its translation is CASSSTANNSPLHF.

The chain uses TRBV7-8 and TRBJ1-3; D is uncertain. V was trimmed by 4 bases and J by 0 bases, leaving 7 bases between them. Germline CDR1 reads SGHVS; CDR2 reads FQNEAQ. This CDR3 comprises 14 residues. In DNA form, the CDR3 reads TGTGCCAGCAGCTCCAGCACCTCTGGAAACACCATATATTTT. Translated, it gives CASSSSTSGNTIYF.

The table lists this clonotype with a few counts. The chain employs TRBV9 and TRBJ2-3; no reliable D call. Trimming removed 0 bases at V and 8 bases at J, with 13 bases between. Germline V gene sequence: CDR1 SGDLS, CDR2 YYNGEE. The CDR3 totals 14 residues. In DNA form, the CDR3 reads TGTGCCAGCAGCGTAGGGGATACTCCCATTACGCAGTATTTT. It translates to CASSVGDTPITQYF.

This clonotype was seen many times. The gene calls are TRBV12-5 and TRBJ1-1; unclear D gene. The V and J ends lost 2 bases and 0 bases respectively, with 7 bases between them. This CDR3 region has 14 residues. From germline, CDR1 is LGHNT and CDR2 FRNRAP. The CDR3 DNA is TGTGCTAGTGGTTTGCCGACTGTGAACACTGAAGCTTTCTTT. Amino acid sequence: CASGLPTVNTEAFF.

The CDR3 DNA reads as TGTGCCAGTAGCGACCAGCCTGCCCAGCCCCAGCATTTT. Protein: CASSDQPAQPQHF. The chain joins TRBV19 to TRBJ1-5, with D unresolved. Germline-derived CDR1 and CDR2 are LNHDA and SQIVND (reference sequence). This CDR3 comprises 13 residues. V gave up 6 bases and J gave up 7 bases, with 13 bases separating them.